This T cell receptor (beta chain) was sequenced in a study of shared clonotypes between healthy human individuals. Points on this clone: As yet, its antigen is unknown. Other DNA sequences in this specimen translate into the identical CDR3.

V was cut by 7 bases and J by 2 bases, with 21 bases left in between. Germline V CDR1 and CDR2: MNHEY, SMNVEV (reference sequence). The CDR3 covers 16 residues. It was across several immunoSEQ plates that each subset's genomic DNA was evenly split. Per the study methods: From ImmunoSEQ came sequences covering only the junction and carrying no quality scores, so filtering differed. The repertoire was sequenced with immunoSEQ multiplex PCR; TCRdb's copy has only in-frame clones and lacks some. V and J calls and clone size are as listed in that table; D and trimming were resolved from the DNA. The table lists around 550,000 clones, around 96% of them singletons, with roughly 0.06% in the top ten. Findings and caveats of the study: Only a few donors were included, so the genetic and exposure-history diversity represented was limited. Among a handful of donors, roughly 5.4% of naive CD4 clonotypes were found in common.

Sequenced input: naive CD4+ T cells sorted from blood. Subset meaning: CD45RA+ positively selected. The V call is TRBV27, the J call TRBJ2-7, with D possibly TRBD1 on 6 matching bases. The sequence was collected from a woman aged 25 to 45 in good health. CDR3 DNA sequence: TGTGCCAGCACTACGGGAACCGGGACATTTCCCTACGAGCAGTACTTC. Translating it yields CASTTGTGTFPYEQYF.